The T cell receptor (beta chain) described here comes from a study of CD8 T cells in ankylosing spondylitis. CDR3 size: 14 residues. Trimming left V 3 bases short and J 1 base short, with 9 bases between. Germline CDR1 reads LNHDA; CDR2 reads SQIVND (reference sequence). TCRdb re-called the 5' RACE reads with MiXCR, one entry per CDR3 protein. The table shows over 400,000 distinct CDR3 sequences, with 25% to 30% occurring only once. With respect to this clonotype: Its matching antigen is unknown.

General study findings and limits: Apparently characteristic of ankylosing spondylitis blood was a TCR beta motif (roughly eight highly homologous variants).

The clonotype originates from a male donor with ankylosing spondylitis. V and J are TRBV19 and TRBJ1-1, with D possibly TRBD1 on 5 matching bases. Sequenced sample: blood, either unsorted or a sorted T cell fraction (not recorded which). DNA for the CDR3: TGTGCCAGTAGTATCCTGGACACGAACACTGAAGCTTTCTTT. The encoded protein is CASSILDTNTEAFF.